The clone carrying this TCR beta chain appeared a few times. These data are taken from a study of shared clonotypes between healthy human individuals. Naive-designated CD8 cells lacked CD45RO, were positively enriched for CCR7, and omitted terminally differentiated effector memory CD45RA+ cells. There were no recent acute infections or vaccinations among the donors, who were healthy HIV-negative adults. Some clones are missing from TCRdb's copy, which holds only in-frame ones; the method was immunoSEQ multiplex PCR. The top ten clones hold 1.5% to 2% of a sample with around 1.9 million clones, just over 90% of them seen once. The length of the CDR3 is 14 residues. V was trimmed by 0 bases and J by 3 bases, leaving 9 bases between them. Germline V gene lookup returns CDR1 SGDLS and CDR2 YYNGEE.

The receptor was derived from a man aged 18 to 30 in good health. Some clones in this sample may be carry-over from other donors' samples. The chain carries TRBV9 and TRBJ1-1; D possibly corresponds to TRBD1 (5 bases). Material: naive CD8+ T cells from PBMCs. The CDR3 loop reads CASSVGPGYTEAFF. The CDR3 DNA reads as TGTGCCAGCAGCGTAGGCCCAGGGTACACTGAAGCTTTCTTT.